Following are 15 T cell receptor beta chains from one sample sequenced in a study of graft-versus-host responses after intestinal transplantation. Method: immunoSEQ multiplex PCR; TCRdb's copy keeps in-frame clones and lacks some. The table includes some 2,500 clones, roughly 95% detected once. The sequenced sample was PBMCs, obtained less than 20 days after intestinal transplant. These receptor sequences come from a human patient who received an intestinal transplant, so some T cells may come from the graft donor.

The CDR3 loop reads CASSSGLLSTDTQYF. The DNA for the CDR3 is TGTGCCAGCAGCTCAGGGCTACTCAGCACAGATACGCAGTATTTT. The rearrangement uses TRBV7-9 and TRBJ2-3, with D possibly TRBD1 on 5 matching bases. The CDR3 spans 15 residues. Germline CDR1 is SEHNR and CDR2 is FQNEAQ (reference sequence). V lost 4 bases and J lost 0, with 11 bases in between. The variable domain in full, completed from reference TRBV7-9 and TRBJ2-3, reads DTGVSQNPRHKITKRGQNVTFRCDPISEHNRLYWYRQTLGQGPEFLTYFQNEAQLEKSRLLSDRFSAERPKGSFSTLEIQRTEQGDSAMYLCASSSGLLSTDTQYFGPGTRLTVL.

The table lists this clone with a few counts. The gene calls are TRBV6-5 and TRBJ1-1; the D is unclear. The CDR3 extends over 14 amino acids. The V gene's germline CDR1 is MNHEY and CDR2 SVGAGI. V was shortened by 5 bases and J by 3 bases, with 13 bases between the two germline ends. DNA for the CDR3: TGTGCCAGCAGTCTCCTCCCCTCTTACACTGAAGCTTTCTTT. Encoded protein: CASSLLPSYTEAFF.

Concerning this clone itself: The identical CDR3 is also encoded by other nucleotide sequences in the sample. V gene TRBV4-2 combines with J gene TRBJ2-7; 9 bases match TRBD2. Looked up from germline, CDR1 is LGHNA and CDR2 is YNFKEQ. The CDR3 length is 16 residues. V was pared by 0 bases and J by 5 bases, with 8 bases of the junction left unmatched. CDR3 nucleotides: TGTGCCAGCAGCCAAGAGGGGGCGGGGGGGCCCCACGAGCAGTACTTC. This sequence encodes CASSQEGAGGPHEQYF.

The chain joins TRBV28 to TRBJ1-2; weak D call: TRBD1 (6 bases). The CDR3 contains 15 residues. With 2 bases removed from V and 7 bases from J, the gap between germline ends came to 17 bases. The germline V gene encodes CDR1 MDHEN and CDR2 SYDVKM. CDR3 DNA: TGTGCCAGCAGTTTAGCTGCAGGGACAAGTGGTGGCTACACCTTC. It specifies CASSLAAGTSGGYTF.

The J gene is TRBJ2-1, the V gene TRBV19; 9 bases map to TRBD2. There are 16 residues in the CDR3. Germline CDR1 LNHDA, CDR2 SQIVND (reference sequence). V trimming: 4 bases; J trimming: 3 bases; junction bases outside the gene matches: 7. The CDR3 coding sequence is TGTGCCAGTAGTAAACTGCGGGGGGGAGTCTACAATGAGCAGTTCTTC. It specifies CASSKLRGGVYNEQFF.

The DNA of the CDR3 is TGCGCCAGCAGCCAAGACAATACAGGGAACTATGGCTACACCTTC. Residues: CASSQDNTGNYGYTF. The chain employs TRBV4-3 and TRBJ1-2; possibly TRBD1 for D (6 bases). In germline, CDR1 is LGHNA, CDR2 YSLEER. The CDR3 sequence is 15 residues long. V was cut by 0 bases and J by 2 bases, with 10 bases left in between.

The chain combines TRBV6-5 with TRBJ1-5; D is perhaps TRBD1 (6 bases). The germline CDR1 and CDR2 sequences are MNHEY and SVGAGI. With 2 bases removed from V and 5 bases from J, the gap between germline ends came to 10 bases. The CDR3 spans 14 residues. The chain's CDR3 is CASSYGAGDQPQHF. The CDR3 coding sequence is TGTGCCAGCAGTTACGGGGCAGGGGATCAGCCCCAGCATTTT.

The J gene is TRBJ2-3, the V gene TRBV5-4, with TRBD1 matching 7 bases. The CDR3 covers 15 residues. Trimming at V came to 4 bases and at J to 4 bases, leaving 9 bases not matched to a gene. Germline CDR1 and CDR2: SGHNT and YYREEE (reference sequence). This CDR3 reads CASSISGTDPDTQYF. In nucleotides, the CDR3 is TGTGCCAGCAGCATATCCGGGACAGACCCAGATACGCAGTATTTT.

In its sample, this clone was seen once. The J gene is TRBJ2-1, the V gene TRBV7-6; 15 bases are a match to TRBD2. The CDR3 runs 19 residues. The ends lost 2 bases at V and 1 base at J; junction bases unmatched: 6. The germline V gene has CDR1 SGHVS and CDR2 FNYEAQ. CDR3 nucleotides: TGTGCCAGCAGCTTACTCCGGACTAGCGGGGGGGTGTCCTACAATGAGCAGTTCTTC. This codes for CASSLLRTSGGVSYNEQFF.

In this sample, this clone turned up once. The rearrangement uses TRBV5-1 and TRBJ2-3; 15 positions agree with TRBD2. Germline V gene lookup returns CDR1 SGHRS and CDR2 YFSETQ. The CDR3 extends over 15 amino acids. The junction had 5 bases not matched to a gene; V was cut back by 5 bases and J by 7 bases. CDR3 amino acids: CASRFGLAGGNTQYF. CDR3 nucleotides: TGCGCCAGCAGATTCGGACTAGCGGGGGGGAATACGCAGTATTTT. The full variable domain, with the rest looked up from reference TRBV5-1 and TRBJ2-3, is KAGVTQTPRYLIKTRGQQVTLSCSPISGHRSVSWYQQTPGQGLQFLFEYFSETQRNKGNFPGRFSGRQFSNSRSEMNVSTLELGDSALYLCASRFGLAGGNTQYFGPGTRLTVL.

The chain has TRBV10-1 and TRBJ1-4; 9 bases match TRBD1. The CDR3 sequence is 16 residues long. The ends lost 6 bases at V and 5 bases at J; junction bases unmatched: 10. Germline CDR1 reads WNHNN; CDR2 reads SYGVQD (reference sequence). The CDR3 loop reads CASSARSGTGNEKLFF. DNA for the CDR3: TGCGCCAGCAGCGCCAGGTCCGGGACAGGGAATGAAAAACTGTTTTTT.

The CDR3 sequence is CASSLRPSGARDEQFF. The CDR3 DNA follows: TGTGCCAGCAGCTTACGCCCCAGCGGGGCGCGTGATGAGCAGTTCTTC. The chain employs TRBV7-9 and TRBJ2-1, with TRBD2 identical over 7 bases. The J segment lost 8 bases and the V segment lost 2 bases, leaving 12 bases of the junction unmatched. The CDR3 spans 16 residues. CDR1 is SEHNR, CDR2 FQNEAQ, per germline (reference sequence).

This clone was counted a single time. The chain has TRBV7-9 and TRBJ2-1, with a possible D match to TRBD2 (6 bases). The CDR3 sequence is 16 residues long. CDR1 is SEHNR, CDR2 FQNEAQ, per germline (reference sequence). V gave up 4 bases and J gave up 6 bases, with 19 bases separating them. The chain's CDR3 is CASSSPRDLGGNEQFF. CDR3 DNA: TGTGCCAGCAGCTCCCCCCGTGATTTGGGGGGCAATGAGCAGTTCTTC. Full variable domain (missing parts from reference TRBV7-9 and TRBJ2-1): DTGVSQNPRHKITKRGQNVTFRCDPISEHNRLYWYRQTLGQGPEFLTYFQNEAQLEKSRLLSDRFSAERPKGSFSTLEIQRTEQGDSAMYLCASSSPRDLGGNEQFFGPGTRLTVL.

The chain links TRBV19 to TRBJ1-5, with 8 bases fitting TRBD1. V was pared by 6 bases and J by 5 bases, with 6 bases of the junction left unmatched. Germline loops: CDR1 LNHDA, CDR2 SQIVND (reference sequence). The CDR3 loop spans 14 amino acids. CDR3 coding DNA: TGTGCCAGTAGACTGGACAGGGAAGATCAGCCCCAGCATTTT. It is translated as CASRLDREDQPQHF.

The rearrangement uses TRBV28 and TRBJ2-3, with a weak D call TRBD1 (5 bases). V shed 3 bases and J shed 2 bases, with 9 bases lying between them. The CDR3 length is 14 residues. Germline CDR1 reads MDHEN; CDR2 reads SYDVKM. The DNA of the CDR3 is TGTGCCAGCAGTTTTCGCAGGGCCACAGATACGCAGTATTTT. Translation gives CASSFRRATDTQYF.